This T cell receptor (beta chain) was identified during a study of blood T cells in healthy people across ages. Total RNA extracted from each sample amounted to at least 6 micrograms. This CDR3 contains 13 residues. Per the germline V gene, CDR1 is SGHNT and CDR2 is YENEEA. Combining a sample-barcoded 5' primer with a J-beta primer mix, a second PCR ran for roughly 6 to 11 cycles. Each sample provided no less than 2.5 million CDR3-containing paired-end reads. MiXCR, applied by TCRdb to the 5' RACE reads, yields one record per CDR3 protein. This sample has 980,000 or so distinct CDR3 sequences, with roughly 52% found just once. With regard to this clonotype: At one end, the junction sequence differs from germline, possibly due to a read error.

The sequenced sample consisted of blood. The origin of this receptor is a man aged 25-40 years in good health. The rearrangement uses TRBV11-3 and TRBJ2-1, with D possibly matching TRBD2 (7 bases). This chain's CDR3 is CASSSRGANGQFF. The CDR3 nucleotides are TGTGCCAGCAGCTCCCGGGGGGCAAATGGGCAGTTCTTT.